This T cell receptor (beta chain) appears in the sequencing data of a study of blood T cell repertoires in COVID-19. Original processing notes: Amplifying reference gene primers gave estimates of nucleated cell counts. The data were produced by immunoSEQ multiplex PCR, yet TCRdb's version contains in-frame clones alone and is incomplete. V, J and clone size are those of that table, while D and trimming were read from the DNA. This table holds approximately 330,000 clones, roughly 86% found once. This clone was recorded only once. Material for sequencing was peripheral blood. The clonotype comes from a man aged 25 to 40 with COVID-19, enrolled during active disease.

The CDR3 nucleotides are TGTGCCAGCAGCCCCGGGGGTAAGAACTATGGCTACACCTTC. Translating it yields CASSPGGKNYGYTF. The V gene is TRBV5-4, the J gene TRBJ1-2, with a weak D call TRBD1 (5 bases). V was clipped by 4 bases and J by 2 bases, with 12 bases between them. CDR1 and CDR2 (germline): SGHNT, YYREEE (reference sequence). This CDR3 comprises 14 residues.